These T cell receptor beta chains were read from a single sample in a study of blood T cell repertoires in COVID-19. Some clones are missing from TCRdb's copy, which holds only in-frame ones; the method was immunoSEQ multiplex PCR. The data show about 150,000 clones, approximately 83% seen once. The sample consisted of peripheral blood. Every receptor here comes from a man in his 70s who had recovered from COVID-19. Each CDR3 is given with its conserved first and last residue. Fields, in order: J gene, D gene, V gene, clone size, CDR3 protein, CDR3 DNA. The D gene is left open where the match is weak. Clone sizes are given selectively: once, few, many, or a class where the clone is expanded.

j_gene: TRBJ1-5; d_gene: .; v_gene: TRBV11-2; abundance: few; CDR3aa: CASSWAPADQPQHF; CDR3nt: TGTGCCAGCAGCTGGGCCCCAGCGGATCAGCCCCAGCATTTT
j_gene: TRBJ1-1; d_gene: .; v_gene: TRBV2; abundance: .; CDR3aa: CASTPDRNTEAFF; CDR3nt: TGTGCCAGCACCCCAGACAGGAACACTGAAGCTTTCTTT
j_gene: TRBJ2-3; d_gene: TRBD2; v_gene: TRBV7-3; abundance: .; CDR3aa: CASSFTEMGGSLNTQYF; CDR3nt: TGTGCCAGCAGCTTCACGGAAATGGGCGGGAGTTTAAATACGCAGTATTTT
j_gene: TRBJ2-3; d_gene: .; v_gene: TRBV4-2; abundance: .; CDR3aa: CASSQGVSTDTQYF; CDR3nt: TGTGCCAGCAGCCAAGGAGTTAGCACAGATACGCAGTATTTT
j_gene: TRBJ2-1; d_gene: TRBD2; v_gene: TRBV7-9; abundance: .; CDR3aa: CASSLEGTSGSYNEQFF; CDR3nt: TGTGCCAGCAGCTTAGAGGGGACTAGCGGCTCCTACAATGAGCAGTTCTTC
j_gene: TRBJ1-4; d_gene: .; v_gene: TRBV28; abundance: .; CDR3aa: CASSDRDNNEKLFF; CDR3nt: TGTGCCAGCAGTGACCGGGACAACAATGAAAAACTGTTTTTT
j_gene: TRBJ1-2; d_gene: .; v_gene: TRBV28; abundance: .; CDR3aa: CASSSTEYGYTF; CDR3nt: TGTGCCAGCAGTTCGACAGAGTATGGCTACACCTTC
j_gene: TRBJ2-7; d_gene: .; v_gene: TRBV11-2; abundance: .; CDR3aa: CASSPTPDRLEQYF; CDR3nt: TGTGCCAGCAGCCCCACGCCTGACAGGTTAGAGCAGTACTTC
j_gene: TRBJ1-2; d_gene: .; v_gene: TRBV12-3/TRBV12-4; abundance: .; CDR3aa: CASSKDTAYGYTF; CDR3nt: TGTGCCAGCAGCAAGGACACGGCATATGGCTACACCTTC
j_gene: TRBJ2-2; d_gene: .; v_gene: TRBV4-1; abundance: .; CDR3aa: CASSQEPPGLANTGELFF; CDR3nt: TGCGCCAGCAGCCAAGAACCTCCGGGACTTGCGAACACCGGGGAGCTGTTTTTT
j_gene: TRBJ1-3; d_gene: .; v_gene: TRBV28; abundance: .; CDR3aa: CASSTTGGKFTIYF; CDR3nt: TGTGCCAGCAGCACGACGGGGGGCAAATTCACCATATATTTT
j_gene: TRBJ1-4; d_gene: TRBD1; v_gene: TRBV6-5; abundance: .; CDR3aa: CASITGQGRNEKLFF; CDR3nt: TGTGCCAGCATCACCGGACAGGGAAGAAATGAAAAACTGTTTTTT
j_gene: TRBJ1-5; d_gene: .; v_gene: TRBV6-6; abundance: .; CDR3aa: CASMGRSYSNQPQHF; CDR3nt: TGTGCCAGCATGGGGAGATCGTATAGCAATCAGCCCCAGCATTTT
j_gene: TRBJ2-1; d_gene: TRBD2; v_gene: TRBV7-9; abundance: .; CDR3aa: CASGTSGRATEPYNEQFF; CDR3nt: TGTGCCAGCGGTACTAGCGGGAGGGCAACCGAACCGTACAATGAGCAGTTCTTC
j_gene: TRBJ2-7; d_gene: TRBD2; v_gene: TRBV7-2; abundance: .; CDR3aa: CASSLEPSGSNEQYF; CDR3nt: TGTGCCAGCAGCTTAGAGCCTAGCGGGAGCAACGAGCAGTACTTC
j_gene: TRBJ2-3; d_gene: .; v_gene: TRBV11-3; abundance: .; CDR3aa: CASSRGLIGTDTQYF; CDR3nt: TGTGCCAGCAGCCGAGGACTGATCGGCACAGATACGCAGTATTTT
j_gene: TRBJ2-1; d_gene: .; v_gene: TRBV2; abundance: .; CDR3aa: CASSEGSGPNEQFF; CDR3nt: TGTGCCAGCAGTGAAGGTTCAGGGCCGAATGAGCAGTTCTTC
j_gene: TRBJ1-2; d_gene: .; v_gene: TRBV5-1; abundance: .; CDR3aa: CASSLDSNYGYTF; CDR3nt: TGCGCCAGCAGCTTGGATAGTAACTATGGCTACACCTTC
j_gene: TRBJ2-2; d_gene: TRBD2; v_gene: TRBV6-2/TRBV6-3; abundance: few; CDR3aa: CASSYGGSKAGELFF; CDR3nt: TGTGCCAGCAGTTACGGCGGGAGTAAGGCCGGGGAGCTGTTTTTT
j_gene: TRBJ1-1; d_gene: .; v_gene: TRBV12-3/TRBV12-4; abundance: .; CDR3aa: CASSLIGATEAFF; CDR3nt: TGTGCCAGCAGTTTGATAGGGGCCACTGAAGCTTTCTTT
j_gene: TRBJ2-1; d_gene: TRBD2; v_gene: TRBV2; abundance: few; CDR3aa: CASSEIATSQLLNEQFF; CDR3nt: TGTGCCAGCAGTGAAATAGCGACTAGCCAACTCCTGAATGAGCAGTTCTTC
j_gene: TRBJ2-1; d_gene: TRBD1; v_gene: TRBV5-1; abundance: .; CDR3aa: CASSLGQGATNEQFF; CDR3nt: TGCGCCAGCAGCTTAGGACAGGGGGCCACGAATGAGCAGTTCTTC
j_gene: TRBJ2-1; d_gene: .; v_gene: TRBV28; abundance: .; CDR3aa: CASSHGSSYNEQFF; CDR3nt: TGTGCCAGCAGCCACGGGAGCTCCTACAATGAGCAGTTCTTC
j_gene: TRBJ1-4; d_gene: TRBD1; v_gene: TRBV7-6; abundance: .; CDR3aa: CASSLGQGPNEKLFF; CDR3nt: TGTGCCAGCAGCTTGGGACAGGGACCTAATGAAAAACTGTTTTTT
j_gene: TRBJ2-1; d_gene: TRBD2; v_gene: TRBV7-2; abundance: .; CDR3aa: CASSLLAGVREQFF; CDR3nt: TGTGCCAGCAGCTTACTAGCGGGAGTTCGGGAGCAGTTCTTC
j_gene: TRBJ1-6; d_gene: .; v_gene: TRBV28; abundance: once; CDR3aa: CASNLGSAGTPLHF; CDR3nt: TGTGCCAGCAACTTGGGGTCGGCAGGGACACCCCTCCACTTT
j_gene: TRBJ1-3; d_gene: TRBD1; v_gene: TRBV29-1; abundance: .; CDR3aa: CSAWTGAGNTIYF; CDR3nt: TGCAGCGCTTGGACAGGGGCTGGAAACACCATATATTTT
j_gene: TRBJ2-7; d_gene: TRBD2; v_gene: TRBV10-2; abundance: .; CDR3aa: CASSESGTSGSYEQYF; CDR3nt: TGCGCCAGCAGTGAATCCGGGACTAGCGGCTCCTACGAGCAGTACTTC
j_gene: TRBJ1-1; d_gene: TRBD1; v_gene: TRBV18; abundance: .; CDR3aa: CASSPRQGRNTEAFF; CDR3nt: TGTGCCAGCTCACCCAGACAGGGAAGGAACACTGAAGCTTTCTTT
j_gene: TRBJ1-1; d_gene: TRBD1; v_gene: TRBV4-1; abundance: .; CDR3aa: CASSHATGGPDTEAFF; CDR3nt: TGCGCCAGCAGCCATGCGACAGGGGGCCCGGACACTGAAGCTTTCTTT
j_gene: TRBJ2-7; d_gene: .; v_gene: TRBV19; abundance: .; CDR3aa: CASSTRGAEQYF; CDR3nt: TGTGCCAGTAGTACCCGGGGGGCAGAGCAGTACTTC
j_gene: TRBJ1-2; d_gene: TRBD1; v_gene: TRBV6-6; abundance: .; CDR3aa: CASSRTPGQGAGGYTF; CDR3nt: TGTGCCAGCAGTAGAACCCCGGGACAGGGGGCGGGGGGCTACACCTTC
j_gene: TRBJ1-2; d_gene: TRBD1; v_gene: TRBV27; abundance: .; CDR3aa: CASRSTSGQYGYTF; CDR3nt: TGTGCCAGCAGATCCACCTCGGGACAGTATGGCTACACCTTC
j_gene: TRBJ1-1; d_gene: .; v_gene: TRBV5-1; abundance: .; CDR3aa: CASSLGSGTLNTEAFF; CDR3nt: TGCGCCAGCAGCTTGGGCTCCGGGACACTGAACACTGAAGCTTTCTTT
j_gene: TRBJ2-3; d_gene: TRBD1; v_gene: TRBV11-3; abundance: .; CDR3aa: CASSAEGQNTDTQYF; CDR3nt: TGTGCCAGCAGCGCCGAGGGACAGAACACAGATACGCAGTATTTT
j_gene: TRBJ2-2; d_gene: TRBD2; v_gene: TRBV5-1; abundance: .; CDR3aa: CASSGTLAGVNTGELFF; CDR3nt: TGCGCCAGCAGCGGGACTCTAGCGGGAGTGAACACCGGGGAGCTGTTTTTT